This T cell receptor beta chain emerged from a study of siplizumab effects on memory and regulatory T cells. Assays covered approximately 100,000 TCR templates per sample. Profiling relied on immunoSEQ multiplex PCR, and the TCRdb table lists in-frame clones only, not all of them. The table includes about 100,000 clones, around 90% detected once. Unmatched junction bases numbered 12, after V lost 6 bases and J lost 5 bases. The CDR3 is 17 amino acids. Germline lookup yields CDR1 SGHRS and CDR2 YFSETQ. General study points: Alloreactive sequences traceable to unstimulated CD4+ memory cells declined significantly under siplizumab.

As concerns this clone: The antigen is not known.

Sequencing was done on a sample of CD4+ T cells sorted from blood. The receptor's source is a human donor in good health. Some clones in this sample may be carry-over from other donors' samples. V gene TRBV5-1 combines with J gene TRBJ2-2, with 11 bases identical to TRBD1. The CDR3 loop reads CASIGAGQGARTGELFF. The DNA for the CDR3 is TGCGCCAGCATCGGGGCCGGACAGGGGGCGAGGACCGGGGAGCTGTTTTTT.